This T cell receptor (beta chain) was documented in a study of identifying expanded T cells in peripheral blood. Broader study findings: Over approximately two and four weeks, about 17 and 20 clones changed, versus roughly 1.1 between replicates. Across healthy donors, higher total template counts meant significantly greater approximately 2-week count variance.

Healthy donors had no documented immune events, such as infections, while sampled. To note about this clone: Its antigen is unidentified.

Clones were read by immunoSEQ multiplex PCR, and TCRdb kept only the in-frame ones, dropping some. Seen here are some 100,000 clones, about 87% observed once, and the top ten hold 7.5% to 10%. Germline V lookup: CDR1 LNHDA, CDR2 SQIVND (reference sequence). This CDR3 has 11 amino acids. V was trimmed by 10 bases and J by 7 bases, leaving 14 bases between them. The sequenced sample consisted of blood. This clonotype originated in a person aged 18-70 years in good health. The genes are TRBV19 and TRBJ2-7; TRBD2 is a possible D gene (6 bases). The DNA for the CDR3 is TGTGCCACCAGCGGCCGGGGGGAGCAGTACTTC. This gives the protein CATSGRGEQYF.